This T cell receptor beta chain was sequenced for a study of shared clonotypes between healthy human individuals. Points on this clone: What it binds is not known.

The study's findings and limits: A reduction in generation probabilities was seen for non-shared clonotypes relative to those shared by all four donors.

V was cut by 0 bases and J by 6 bases, with 12 bases left in between. There are 13 residues in the CDR3. CDR1 is GTSNPN, CDR2 SVGIG, per germline (reference sequence). Clones were read by immunoSEQ multiplex PCR, and TCRdb kept only the in-frame ones, dropping some. The repertoire holds about 680,000 clones, with about 80% as singletons. This TCR was sampled from a woman under 40 in good health. The rearrangement links TRBV30 to TRBJ2-7; possibly TRBD1 for D (5 bases). The source material was memory CD4+ T cells sorted from blood. Subset in this sample: CD45RA-negative fraction. For the CDR3, the DNA is TGTGCCTGGAGTGTACAGCAGGGTGGCGAGCAGTACTTC. It yields the protein CAWSVQQGGEQYF.